This TCR beta chain was observed in a study of breast tumors, draining lymph nodes, adjacent tissues. Findings and caveats of the study: Tumor TCR diversity was below lymph nodes but above nontumor tissue.

Samples came from axillary lymph nodes draining the breast cancer. CDR1 LNHNV and CDR2 YYDKDF come from the germline V gene (reference sequence). The CDR3 spans 15 residues. V shed 5 bases and J shed 4 bases, with 15 bases lying between them. From the multiplex PCR reads, TCRdb called clonotypes with MiXCR, one entry per CDR3 protein. The sample has roughly 260,000 distinct CDR3 sequences, under 35% seen once; the top ten hold more than 0.85%. Remarks on this clonotype: Its specificity is unknown.

The chain combines TRBV15 with TRBJ1-3; D may be TRBD1 (6 bases). The sequenced sample was axillary lymph node tissue. The TCR sequence derives from a female donor with breast cancer. Some clones in this sample may be carry-over from other donors' samples. CDR3: CATSLVGGRGNTIYF. For the CDR3, the DNA is TGTGCCACCAGCCTAGTCGGGGGGCGCGGAAACACCATATATTTT.